This T cell receptor beta chain was identified during a study of blood T cell repertoires in COVID-19. There are a few counts of this clone. With 1 base clipped from V and 5 bases from J, the junction kept 5 bases outside the gene matches. CDR1 is LGHDT and CDR2 is YNNKEL in the germline V gene (reference sequence). The CDR3 has 15 residues. Original analysis: Amplification from reference gene primers served as the basis for estimated nucleated cell counts. Data came from immunoSEQ multiplex PCR; TCRdb stores just in-frame clones and leaves some out. V and J calls plus clone size are reproduced from that table; the DNA served to infer D and trimming. The table shows over 200,000 clones, with approximately 86% occurring only once.

This TCR was sampled from a woman aged 25-40 years who had recovered from COVID-19. Sequencing was done on a sample of peripheral blood. V gene TRBV3-1 (or the pseudogene TRBV3-2) combines with J gene TRBJ1-2, with TRBD1 matching 9 bases. CDR3: CASSQGQGGKYGYTF. In DNA, the CDR3 is TGTGCCAGCAGCCAAGGACAGGGGGGGAAGTATGGCTACACCTTC.